This T cell receptor (beta chain) derives from a study of shared clonotypes between healthy human individuals. Looking at the study overall: Three plates were used per donor for CD4 naive, three for CD4 memory, two for CD8 naive and one for CD8 memory.

In regard to this clone: Its target is not known.

CD45RO-negative, CCR7-positively selected cells formed the naive CD8 fraction, excluding terminally differentiated effector memory CD45RA+ cells. Notes on the study in general: Donor clonotype sharing was expected to depend on sequencing depth. The naive CD4 repertoires of a few donors were compared, and around 5% of clonotypes were shared.

Only in-frame clones appear in the TCRdb table, and some are missing; sequencing was by immunoSEQ multiplex PCR. This table has some 2,000,000 clones, roughly 95% appearing once. Trimming took 5 bases from V and 2 from J; bases not matched to a gene: 6. This CDR3 contains 15 residues. CDR1 is SEHNR and CDR2 is FQNEAQ in the germline V gene (reference sequence). This sequence was found in a young man in good health. V is TRBV7-9 and J is TRBJ2-7, with 10 nucleotides matching TRBD1. The material sequenced was naive CD8+ T cells sorted from blood. The CDR3 loop reads CASSMTGQGTYEQYF. The CDR3 coding sequence is TGTGCCAGCAGCATGACGGGACAGGGGACCTACGAGCAGTACTTC.